The sequence of this TCR beta chain was determined in a study of shared clonotypes between healthy human individuals. Study results and limitations: What naive subsets generally showed was a larger estimated richness than memory subsets showed.

In the naive CD8 group, cells lacked CD45RO and were positively selected for CCR7, so terminally differentiated effector memory CD45RA+ cells were left out. The study enrolled healthy HIV-negative adults without recent acute infections or vaccinations as donors. The data were produced by immunoSEQ multiplex PCR, yet TCRdb's version contains in-frame clones alone and is incomplete. The repertoire holds about 2.1 million clones, with about 94% as singletons. The germline gives CDR1 MNHEY, CDR2 SMNVEV (reference sequence). The V end lost 5 bases, the J end lost 8 bases, and 13 bases lay between the germline ends. There are 13 residues in the CDR3. Details on this clone: Antigen unknown. Other nucleotide sequences in the sample specify the same CDR3.

The source of this sequence is a young man in good health. Some clones in this sample may be carry-over from other donors' samples. The chain links TRBV27 to TRBJ2-1; the D gene is possibly TRBD2 (5 bases). Sequencing used naive CD8+ T cells from PBMCs. The CDR3 loop reads CASSPLGSDEQFF. The CDR3 region has the DNA TGTGCCAGCAGTCCCCTGGGGAGTGATGAGCAGTTCTTC.